This T cell receptor beta chain was captured by sequencing in a study of somatic mutations in cytotoxic T cells in rheumatoid arthritis. Overall study: Flow sorting at nearly 100% purity was applied to some V beta antibody-stained T-cell populations, which included V beta1+ cells sequenced for TCRB.

With respect to this clone: Its antigen is as yet unknown.

Study results and limitations: A largest CD8+ clone above 20% of CD8+ cells occurred in about an eighth of the roughly 60 patients. Patients with rheumatoid arthritis showed a slight underrepresentation of TRBV07, a finding that was never subjected to any adjustment for multiple comparisons.

Clones were sequenced by immunoSEQ multiplex PCR, and TCRdb holds only the in-frame ones, with some missing. Among fewer than 20,000 clones listed, 80% were seen once. The CDR3 has 15 amino acids. The ends were cut back, 4 bases at V and 5 bases at J, with 18 bases in the middle. In germline, CDR1 is SGDLS, CDR2 YYNGEE. Positive magnetic bead selection isolated CD4+ and CD8+ cells, and flow cytometry checked purity. The chain employs TRBV9 and TRBJ2-5, with D possibly matching TRBD1 (5 bases). Sample: CD8+ T cells sorted from blood. The receptor's source is an adult with rheumatoid arthritis. This CDR3 is CASSPQRGGRETQYF. The CDR3 DNA sequence: TGTGCCAGCAGCCCCCAAAGGGGCGGCAGGGAGACCCAGTACTTC.